These T cell receptor beta chains were read from a single sample in a study of cytomegalovirus exposure and HLA in healthy donors. Data came from immunoSEQ multiplex PCR; TCRdb stores just in-frame clones and leaves some out. The repertoire consists of 180,000 or so clones, with under 85% occurring once and the leading ten covering under 2.5%. Specimen: PBMCs. The origin of the receptors is a human donor in good health. The conserved cysteine and the conserved F or W are not part of the CDR3 here. The order of the fields is V gene, J gene, CDR3 protein.

V gene: TRBV2
J gene: TRBJ1-4
CDR3 protein: ASTPTRSATNEKLF

V gene: TRBV5-1
J gene: TRBJ2-2
CDR3 protein: ASRPIPAGNTGELF

V gene: TRBV9
J gene: TRBJ1-2
CDR3 protein: ASSVSWGRDGYT

V gene: TRBV19
J gene: TRBJ1-5
CDR3 protein: ASSMGRVMSQPQH

V gene: TRBV9
J gene: TRBJ1-3
CDR3 protein: ASSVGQGSIMVHSGNTIY

V gene: TRBV13
J gene: TRBJ2-1
CDR3 protein: ASSLLGTRTNEQF

V gene: TRBV29-1
J gene: TRBJ2-7
CDR3 protein: SVVTGKALEQY

V gene: TRBV29-1
J gene: TRBJ1-2
CDR3 protein: SVVQGFRNYGYT

V gene: TRBV9
J gene: TRBJ2-2
CDR3 protein: ASSVEASGGLNTGELF

V gene: TRBV27
J gene: TRBJ1-5
CDR3 protein: ASSPRTGRVNQPQH

V gene: TRBV6-1
J gene: TRBJ1-2
CDR3 protein: ASRPDGIRGYGYT

V gene: TRBV27
J gene: TRBJ1-1
CDR3 protein: ASSDGTGVTEAF

V gene: TRBV29-1
J gene: TRBJ2-2
CDR3 protein: SVALGGAANTGELF

V gene: TRBV2
J gene: TRBJ1-1
CDR3 protein: ASSEDGTGNTEAF

V gene: TRBV27
J gene: TRBJ2-1
CDR3 protein: ASSPITQQGAVGEQF

V gene: TRBV19
J gene: TRBJ1-2
CDR3 protein: ASRRDSYGYT

V gene: TRBV30
J gene: TRBJ2-6
CDR3 protein: AWNRKGGAGANVLT

V gene: TRBV19
J gene: TRBJ1-1
CDR3 protein: ASSIGLRTEAF

V gene: TRBV7-6
J gene: TRBJ2-1
CDR3 protein: ASSTGHRSYNEQF

V gene: TRBV9
J gene: TRBJ1-4
CDR3 protein: ASSVRGSQEKLF

V gene: TRBV5-1
J gene: TRBJ2-7
CDR3 protein: ASSTQGSGSEQY

V gene: TRBV7-6
J gene: TRBJ1-5
CDR3 protein: ASSSGHVTFKPQH

V gene: TRBV9
J gene: TRBJ2-1
CDR3 protein: ASSVRDRGHEQF